The next 17 T cell receptor beta chains were all read from a single sample in a study of shared clonotypes between healthy human individuals. Method: immunoSEQ multiplex PCR; TCRdb's copy keeps in-frame clones and lacks some. Of 760,000 or so clones detected, roughly 96% appear once; the ten largest clones hold less than 0.3%. Only CD45RO-negative cells positively selected for CCR7 counted as naive CD8 cells, so terminally differentiated effector memory CD45RA+ cells were excluded. Sequenced sample: naive CD8+ T cells sorted from blood. Receptors were obtained from a young man in good health.

This clone was observed once. The rearrangement joins TRBV27 to TRBJ2-5; the D gene is possibly TRBD2 (6 bases). In germline, CDR1 is MNHEY, CDR2 SMNVEV (reference sequence). The V gene lost 2 bases and the J gene lost 4 bases, with 17 bases spanning the gap. The length of the CDR3 is 16 residues. CDR3 bases: TGTGCCAGCAGTTTAAGGGGCAGGGTCGGGGGAGAGACCCAGTACTTC. This sequence encodes CASSLRGRVGGETQYF.

This chain joins TRBV14 and TRBJ2-7, with D possibly TRBD2 on 6 matching bases. The germline gives CDR1 SGHDN, CDR2 FVKESK. The CDR3 runs 17 residues. V dropped 3 bases and J dropped 3 bases, with 21 bases sitting between them. The CDR3 is CASSQIHNAIGSYEQYF. CDR3 in DNA: TGTGCCAGCAGCCAGATTCACAATGCGATCGGGAGCTACGAGCAGTACTTC.

A single count supports this clone. The rearrangement uses TRBV4-1 and TRBJ1-2; D is perhaps TRBD1 (6 bases). The length of the CDR3 is 15 residues. With 5 bases removed from V and 2 bases from J, the gap between germline ends came to 15 bases. The germline CDR1 and CDR2 sequences are MGHRA and YSYEKL. The CDR3 DNA follows: TGCGCCAGCAGCTATCGACAGGTCAAGAACTATGGCTACACCTTC. It yields the protein CASSYRQVKNYGYTF.

The J gene is TRBJ2-5, the V gene TRBV25-1; 10 positions agree with TRBD1. The CDR3 runs 15 residues. CDR1 is MGHDK, CDR2 SYGVNS, per germline. After removal of 3 bases from V and 3 bases from J, the junction contained 4 bases not matched to a gene. CDR3 in DNA: TGTGCCAGCAGTGACCCCGGGACAGGGGAAGAGACCCAGTACTTC. This gives the protein CASSDPGTGEETQYF.

The table lists this clone with a count of one. The chain combines TRBV5-4 with TRBJ2-2; TRBD1 matches 9 bases. With 3 bases clipped from V and 6 bases from J, the junction kept 3 bases outside the gene matches. Per the germline V gene, CDR1 is SGHNT and CDR2 is YYREEE (reference sequence). The CDR3 runs to 14 residues. CDR3 sequence: CASSSTGGPGELFF. CDR3 DNA sequence: TGTGCCAGCAGCTCTACAGGGGGCCCCGGGGAGCTGTTTTTT.

The chain carries TRBV28 and TRBJ1-2; D perhaps matches TRBD1 (6 bases). This CDR3 is 16 amino acids long. Trimming cost V 4 bases and J 4 bases, with 19 bases left between them. CDR1 and CDR2 (germline): MDHEN, SYDVKM. Written as DNA, the CDR3 is TGTGCCAGCAGTTCCCCCCAAGGGGGAGCACCCTATGGCTACACCTTC. Protein: CASSSPQGGAPYGYTF.

The CDR3 here is CASRPQGNTEAFF. In nucleotides, the CDR3 is TGTGCCAGCAGGCCACAGGGGAACACTGAAGCTTTCTTT. The rearrangement links TRBV5-4 to TRBJ1-1; tentative D call: TRBD1 (6 bases). Germline CDR1 and CDR2: SGHNT and YYREEE (reference sequence). This CDR3 has 13 residues. V lost 5 bases to trimming and J lost 1 base, with 9 bases between them.

The gene calls are TRBV9 and TRBJ2-3; D remains ambiguous. In germline, CDR1 is SGDLS, CDR2 YYNGEE. V lost 7 bases, J lost 5 bases, and 17 bases lay in between. The CDR3 loop spans 14 amino acids. CDR3 coding DNA: TGTGCCAGCGGCAACGGGTGGCGGTTAGATACGCAGTATTTT. Protein product: CASGNGWRLDTQYF.

The CDR3 coding sequence is TGCGCCAGCAGCCAAACGGGACAGGGTTTCTACGAGCAGTACTTC. It translates to CASSQTGQGFYEQYF. This chain joins TRBV4-3 and TRBJ2-7, with TRBD1 matching 9 bases. Trimming cost V 2 bases and J 3 bases; bases outside gene matches: 5. The length of the CDR3 is 15 residues. The germline gives CDR1 LGHNA, CDR2 YSLEER.

Only one count was recorded for this clone. V gene TRBV28 combines with J gene TRBJ2-7; possible D gene TRBD1, 6 bases. The CDR3 contains 15 residues. V was trimmed by 7 bases and J by 5 bases, leaving 21 bases between them. Looked up from germline, CDR1 is MDHEN and CDR2 is SYDVKM. The CDR3: CASTNQGYVGDEQYF. The CDR3 DNA reads as TGTGCCAGCACCAACCAGGGGTACGTCGGCGACGAGCAGTACTTC. The whole variable domain, remainder taken from reference TRBV28 and TRBJ2-7, is DVKVTQSSRYLVKRTGEKVFLECVQDMDHENMFWYRQDPGLGLRLIYFSYDVKMKEKGDIPEGYSVSREKKERFSLILESASTNQTSMYLCASTNQGYVGDEQYFGPGTRLTVT.

The chain combines TRBV9 with TRBJ2-2; tentatively, D is TRBD1 (6 bases). This CDR3 spans 14 amino acids. Germline loops: CDR1 SGDLS, CDR2 YYNGEE. Trimming shortened V by 1 base and J by 10 bases, and 14 bases separated the two germline ends. The CDR3 DNA sequence: TGTGCCAGCAGCGTACGGGCAGGGGAGCTGGAGCTGTTTTTT. Its protein product is CASSVRAGELELFF. Supplemented by reference TRBV9 and TRBJ2-2, the full variable domain reads DSGVTQTPKHLITATGQRVTLRCSPRSGDLSVYWYQQSLDQGLQFLIQYYNGEERAKGNILERFSAQQFPDLHSELNLSSLELGDSALYFCASSVRAGELELFFGEGSRLTVL.

The V call is TRBV27, the J call TRBJ1-5; 9 bases match TRBD1. The germline V gene encodes CDR1 MNHEY and CDR2 SMNVEV (reference sequence). The CDR3 has 15 residues. Unmatched junction bases numbered 5, after V lost 4 bases and J lost 4 bases. This CDR3 reads CASSSGTGTNQPQHF. Here the CDR3 DNA reads TGTGCCAGCAGTTCCGGGACAGGGACGAATCAGCCCCAGCATTTT.

V usage is TRBV7-9 and J usage is TRBJ2-5; D perhaps matches TRBD1 (6 bases). Trimming took 4 bases from V and 1 from J, leaving 13 bases between them. The CDR3 has 15 residues. Germline V CDR1 and CDR2: SEHNR, FQNEAQ (reference sequence). CDR3 nucleotides: TGTGCCAGCAGCTGGCTACAGGGATCCCAAGAGACCCAGTACTTC. The encoded protein is CASSWLQGSQETQYF. Combining the CDR3 with reference TRBV7-9 and TRBJ2-5 gives the whole variable domain DTGVSQNPRHKITKRGQNVTFRCDPISEHNRLYWYRQTLGQGPEFLTYFQNEAQLEKSRLLSDRFSAERPKGSFSTLEIQRTEQGDSAMYLCASSWLQGSQETQYFGPGTRLLVL.

This chain connects TRBV7-2 to TRBJ2-7; D perhaps matches TRBD1 (7 bases). The CDR3 totals 15 residues. The germline V gene encodes CDR1 SGHTA and CDR2 FQGNSA. The germline V and J ends were trimmed by 2 bases and 4 bases, with 15 bases remaining between them. In DNA, the CDR3 is TGTGCCAGCAGCTTACAATGGAGGGGGCAGTACGAGCAGTACTTC. It translates to CASSLQWRGQYEQYF.

This clone appeared a few times. At the DNA level, this CDR3 is encoded by other sequences in the same sample as well. V gene TRBV6-5 combines with J gene TRBJ1-1; no clear D gene. This CDR3 is built from 14 residues. V was clipped by 0 bases and J by 1 base, with 6 bases between them. Germline lookup yields CDR1 MNHEY and CDR2 SVGAGI. CDR3 residues: CASSYSVGNTEAFF. The CDR3 nucleotides are TGTGCCAGCAGTTACTCCGTGGGGAACACTGAAGCTTTCTTT.

The V gene is TRBV25-1, the J gene TRBJ2-3; D is possibly TRBD2 (6 bases). The germline V gene has CDR1 MGHDK and CDR2 SYGVNS. This CDR3 comprises 15 residues. V lost 5 bases, J lost 0 bases, and 12 bases lay in between. Here the CDR3 DNA reads TGTGCCAGCAGTCGGGTTGGGACTAGCACAGATACGCAGTATTTT. Encoded protein: CASSRVGTSTDTQYF.

The V and J genes are TRBV13 and TRBJ2-7; tentatively, D is TRBD1 (7 bases). Germline values: CDR1 PRHDT, CDR2 FYEKMQ (reference sequence). V was cut by 8 bases and J by 2 bases, with 19 bases left in between. The CDR3 spans 15 residues. The CDR3 loop reads CASSPQGGPPYEQYF. The CDR3 coding sequence is TGTGCCAGCTCTCCTCAGGGGGGCCCCCCCTACGAGCAGTACTTC. Together with reference TRBV13 and TRBJ2-7, the CDR3 gives the full variable domain: AAGVIQSPRHLIKEKRETATLKCYPIPRHDTVYWYQQGPGQDPQFLISFYEKMQSDKGSIPDRFSAQQFSDYHSELNMSSLELGDSALYFCASSPQGGPPYEQYFGPGTRLTVT.